The source of this T cell receptor (beta chain) is a study of post-analysis software for immune sequencing data (dated by TCRdb to between 2015 and 2017). At the level of the whole study: Recorded disease courses included relapsing-remitting, secondary progressive and progressive-relapsing multiple sclerosis, with some patients lacking subtype annotation. The patient repertoires were set against under 12 previously published healthy control repertoires from donors whose ages ranged from roughly 6 to 26 years. A subset of samples was prepared in parallel using single-end sample barcoding, then pooled and co-amplified after Illumina adapter ligation.

TCR beta repertoires were profiled from peripheral blood of about a dozen young patients with multiple sclerosis to demonstrate the VDJtools post-analysis software. The patients with multiple sclerosis were children and adolescents between roughly 6 and 17 years of age. This clonotype was detected only a few times. What antigen it recognizes has not been identified. Base qualities are not at hand, and no much larger clone is one base apart. Summary of the overall study and its limitations: Significantly lower normalized Chao1 diversity was found in multiple sclerosis patients than in controls, suggesting substantial peripheral T-cell clonal expansion. Significantly higher frequencies in patients than in controls were found for roughly 5 TRBV segments, including TRBV5-6, TRBV5-1 and TRBV20-1. Strong co-clustering of samples prepared in the same batch was shown by direct clustering with F measure, prompting a batch-effect correction. The multiple sclerosis patient group was slightly younger than the control group.

Library preparation used PCR. The data were produced on an Illumina HiSeq 2500. Unique molecular identifiers were incorporated into TCR beta cDNA libraries to reduce PCR and sequencing biases. Approximately 500,000 cDNA molecules were obtained for every 1 to 10 million input T cells, so each molecule roughly corresponded to one T cell. The patient libraries were prepared and sequenced using the same protocol as the earlier healthy control dataset. Samples belonging to the same batch were prepared together, multiplexed and sequenced on a shared HiSeq lane. The original pipeline was this. MIGEC handled the raw barcoded reads, throwing out single-read molecular identifier groups before consensus assembly and CDR3 extraction. Clonotype tables were post-analysed with VDJtools, and diversity was normalized by down-sampling all datasets to the smallest sample size. To correct batch-related cross-sample contamination, repertoire overlap clustering matched CDR3 amino acid sequences but not nucleotide sequences. The public reads were run again by TCRdb, first through fastp at Q25 and then through MiXCR, and only productive beta chains were kept. Rows are combined by CDR3 protein, so each entry shows the most common genes and DNA. What appears here as the V and J calls and clone size reflects TCRdb's work, not the paper's. The sample contains hundreds of thousands of distinct CDR3 sequences, roughly 29% of them found a single time. The top ten clonotypes cover roughly 0.54% of the sample.

Spanning cysteine to phenylalanine, the CDR3 consists of 17 amino acids. The only DNA kept is the CDR3, 51 bases in frame from the first base. The sequencing input was blood. In this chain, TRBV21-1 is recombined with TRBJ2-7; no check of the table's D call, TRBD1, against the DNA was made. TRBV21-1 is listed as a pseudogene. The sequence was collected from a girl aged 10-17 years with multiple sclerosis. The sequenced DNA: TGTGCCAGCAGCAAAAGGGGCCGCAAAGACGCAATCTACGAGCAGTACTTC. It is translated as CASSKRGRKDAIYEQYF.